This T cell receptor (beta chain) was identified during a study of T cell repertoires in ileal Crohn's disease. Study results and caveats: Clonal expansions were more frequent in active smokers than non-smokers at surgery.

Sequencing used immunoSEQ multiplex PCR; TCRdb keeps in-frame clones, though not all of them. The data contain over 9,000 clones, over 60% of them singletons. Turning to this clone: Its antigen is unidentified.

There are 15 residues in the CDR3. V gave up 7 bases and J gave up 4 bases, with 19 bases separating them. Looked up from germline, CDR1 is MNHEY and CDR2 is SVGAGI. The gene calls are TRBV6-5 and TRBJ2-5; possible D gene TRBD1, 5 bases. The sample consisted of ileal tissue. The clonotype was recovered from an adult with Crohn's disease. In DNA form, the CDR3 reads TGTGCCAGCAAAGCCAGGGCCCTTATGGGAGAGACCCAGTACTTC. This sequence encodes CASKARALMGETQYF.